This passage covers 16 T cell receptor beta chains from one sample sequenced in a study of blood T cell repertoires in COVID-19. Here immunoSEQ multiplex PCR was the method, and the copy in TCRdb shows in-frame clones only, minus some. The profile shows over 95,000 clones, around 90% of them singletons. The sequencing sample was made of peripheral blood. These receptors came from a woman aged 45-65 years with acute or convalescent COVID-19.

The chain employs TRBV9 and TRBJ1-1; 7 nucleotides align to TRBD1. The ends lost 3 bases at V and 4 bases at J; junction bases unmatched: 9. Germline CDR1 SGDLS, CDR2 YYNGEE. The CDR3 contains 15 residues. The CDR3 DNA sequence: TGTGCCAGCAGCGGTCAAACAGGGGTTGGCACTGAAGCTTTCTTT. Its translation is CASSGQTGVGTEAFF.

The gene calls are TRBV21-1 and TRBJ1-1. TRBV21-1 is labeled a pseudogene. The CDR3 is made up of 13 amino acids. The CDR3 DNA reads as TGTGCCAGCAGCAGGGAGGGGAGGCATGAAGCTTTCTTT. It is translated as CASSREGRHEAFF.

This rearrangement joins TRBV7-9 to TRBJ2-3; no clear D gene. V lost 1 base to trimming and J lost 0 bases, with 11 bases between them. This CDR3 region has 16 residues. From germline, CDR1 is SEHNR and CDR2 FQNEAQ (reference sequence). CDR3 sequence: CASSLVGEPSTDTQYF. CDR3 sequence (DNA): TGTGCCAGCAGCTTAGTCGGTGAACCCAGCACAGATACGCAGTATTTT.

CDR3 bases: TGCGCCAGCAGCCAAGATGAGACACTCCAACAGTACTTC. It yields the protein CASSQDETLQQYF. This chain uses TRBV4-1 with TRBJ2-7; D unresolved. Trimming removed 0 bases at V and 10 bases at J, with 13 bases between. The CDR3 is 13 amino acids. Germline V gene lookup returns CDR1 MGHRA and CDR2 YSYEKL.

This chain connects TRBV7-9 to TRBJ1-6; 7 bases match TRBD1. Per the germline V gene, CDR1 is SEHNR and CDR2 is FQNEAQ (reference sequence). The length of the CDR3 is 15 residues. The V and J ends lost 0 bases and 7 bases, in that order; junction bases with no gene match: 3. The CDR3 loop reads CASSLARDRNSPLHF. In DNA form, the CDR3 reads TGTGCCAGCAGCTTAGCCAGGGACAGAAATTCACCCCTCCACTTT.

V and J are TRBV9 and TRBJ1-4; 7 bases match TRBD1. The CDR3 runs to 15 residues. Germline loops: CDR1 SGDLS, CDR2 YYNGEE. Trimming took 4 bases from V and 10 from J; bases not matched to a gene: 13. The CDR3 DNA reads as TGTGCCAGCAGCCAGGGGGGCCAAGGGACCTCAAAACTGTTTTTT. Its protein product is CASSQGGQGTSKLFF.

V and J are TRBV12-5 and TRBJ2-5; maybe TRBD2 (5 bases). The germline V gene encodes CDR1 LGHNT and CDR2 FRNRAP. The V gene lost 1 base and the J gene lost 5 bases, with 14 bases spanning the gap. This CDR3 has 15 amino acids. For the CDR3, the DNA is TGTGCTAGTGGTTTGGCCGAAGGGCCGGGGGAGACCCAGTACTTC. Translated: CASGLAEGPGETQYF.

This sequence joins TRBV3-1 (or the pseudogene TRBV3-2) and TRBJ2-5; TRBD1 might be the D (7 bases). The CDR3 spans 15 residues. V gave up 2 bases and J gave up 3 bases, with 13 bases separating them. Looked up from germline, CDR1 is LGHDT and CDR2 is YNNKEL (reference sequence). This chain's CDR3 is CASSQMTGTEETQYF. For the CDR3, the DNA is TGTGCCAGCAGCCAAATGACAGGGACTGAAGAGACCCAGTACTTC.

The chain is built from TRBV10-3 and TRBJ2-1, with D possibly matching TRBD1 (5 bases). Germline values: CDR1 ENHRY, CDR2 SYGVKD. V dropped 3 bases and J dropped 2 bases, with 20 bases sitting between them. This CDR3 contains 18 residues. The CDR3 nucleotides are TGTGCCATCAGTGAACCAGTTACAGGAAGGCATACCTACAATGAGCAGTTCTTC. Translation: CAISEPVTGRHTYNEQFF.

The chain has TRBV6-5 and TRBJ2-7, with TRBD2 matching 11 bases. V lost 6 bases and J lost 7; bases outside the gene matches: 5. Germline CDR1 reads MNHEY; CDR2 reads SVGAGI. The CDR3 runs 13 residues. CDR3 sequence: CASRSPSGREQYF. For the CDR3, the DNA is TGTGCCAGCAGATCCCCTAGCGGGAGGGAGCAGTACTTC.

V and J are TRBV4-2 and TRBJ2-1; D is possibly TRBD2 (5 bases). V lost 1 base to trimming and J lost 4 bases, with 17 bases between them. The CDR3 covers 17 residues. The germline V gene encodes CDR1 LGHNA and CDR2 YNFKEQ. CDR3 bases: TGTGCCAGCAGCCAAGCAATGGAGGAAAACCTATACAATGAGCAGTTCTTC. Protein: CASSQAMEENLYNEQFF.

V usage is TRBV7-8 and J usage is TRBJ1-2; no reliable D call. V was cut by 5 bases and J by 6 bases, with 16 bases left in between. Germline V lookup: CDR1 SGHVS, CDR2 FQNEAQ. This CDR3 is 14 amino acids long. The CDR3 loop is CASSHEGTGDGYTF. The CDR3 nucleotides read TGTGCCAGCAGCCATGAGGGAACCGGGGATGGCTACACCTTC.

This clone has only one observation. The V gene is TRBV20-1, the J gene TRBJ1-2; 8 bases agree with TRBD1. The CDR3 is 17 residues long. Germline lookup yields CDR1 DFQATT and CDR2 SNEGSKA (reference sequence). Trimming removed 3 bases from V and 5 bases from J; junction bases left unmatched: 17. The CDR3 coding sequence is TGCAGTGCTAGTGACCCGGGACAGGTCATGGGGGTATATGGCTACACCTTC. Residues: CSASDPGQVMGVYGYTF.

The rearrangement links TRBV27 to TRBJ1-6, with TRBD1 identical over 8 bases. The CDR3 length is 16 residues. Trimming at V came to 2 bases and at J to 10 bases, leaving 10 bases not matched to a gene. The germline V gene has CDR1 MNHEY and CDR2 SMNVEV (reference sequence). CDR3 residues: CASSLDPQGAKSPLHF. CDR3 sequence (DNA): TGTGCCAGCAGTTTAGATCCGCAGGGGGCGAAGTCACCCCTCCACTTT.

V gene TRBV28 combines with J gene TRBJ2-7; D possibly corresponds to TRBD1 (6 bases). Looked up from germline, CDR1 is MDHEN and CDR2 is SYDVKM. Trimming pared 6 bases from V and 2 bases from J, leaving 11 bases between. CDR3 length equals 13 residues. CDR3 nucleotide sequence: TGTGCCAGCAGACGGGACATAACCTACGAGCAGTACTTC. Its protein is CASRRDITYEQYF.

CDR3: CASSLGDRGVDTQYF. The CDR3 bases are TGCGCCAGCAGCTTGGGGGACAGGGGGGTAGATACGCAGTATTTT. V and J are TRBV5-1 and TRBJ2-3, with 11 bases lining up with TRBD1. The CDR3 loop spans 15 amino acids. Germline-derived CDR1 and CDR2 are SGHRS and YFSETQ. The ends lost 0 bases at V and 5 bases at J; junction bases unmatched: 2. Drawing the rest from reference TRBV5-1 and TRBJ2-3, the complete variable domain is KAGVTQTPRYLIKTRGQQVTLSCSPISGHRSVSWYQQTPGQGLQFLFEYFSETQRNKGNFPGRFSGRQFSNSRSEMNVSTLELGDSALYLCASSLGDRGVDTQYFGPGTRLTVL.